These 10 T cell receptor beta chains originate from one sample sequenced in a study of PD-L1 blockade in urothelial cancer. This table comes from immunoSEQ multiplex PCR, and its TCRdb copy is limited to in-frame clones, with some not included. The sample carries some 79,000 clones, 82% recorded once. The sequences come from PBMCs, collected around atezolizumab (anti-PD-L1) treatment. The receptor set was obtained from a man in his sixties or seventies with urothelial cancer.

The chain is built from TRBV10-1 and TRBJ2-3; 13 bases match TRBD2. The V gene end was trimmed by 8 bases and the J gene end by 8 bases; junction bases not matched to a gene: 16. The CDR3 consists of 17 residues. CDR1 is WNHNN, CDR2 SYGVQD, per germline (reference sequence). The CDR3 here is CASPPSGTSGNGSTQYF. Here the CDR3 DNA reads TGCGCCAGCCCTCCTTCCGGGACTAGCGGGAATGGGTCTACGCAGTATTTT.

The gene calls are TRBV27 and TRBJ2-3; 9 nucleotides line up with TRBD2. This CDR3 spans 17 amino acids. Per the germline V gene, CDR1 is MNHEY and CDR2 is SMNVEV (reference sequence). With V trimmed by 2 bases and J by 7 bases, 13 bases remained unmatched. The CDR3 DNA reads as TGTGCCAGCAGTTTAACCCACGCGGGAGGGCCTGGATATACGCAGTATTTT. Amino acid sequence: CASSLTHAGGPGYTQYF.

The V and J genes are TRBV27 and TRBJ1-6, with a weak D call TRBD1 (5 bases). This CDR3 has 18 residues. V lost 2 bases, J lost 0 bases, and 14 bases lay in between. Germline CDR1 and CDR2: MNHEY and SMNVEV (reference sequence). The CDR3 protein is CASSLGAVGRSYNSPLHF. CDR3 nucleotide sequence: TGTGCCAGCAGTTTAGGGGCCGTAGGCCGCTCCTATAATTCACCCCTCCACTTT.

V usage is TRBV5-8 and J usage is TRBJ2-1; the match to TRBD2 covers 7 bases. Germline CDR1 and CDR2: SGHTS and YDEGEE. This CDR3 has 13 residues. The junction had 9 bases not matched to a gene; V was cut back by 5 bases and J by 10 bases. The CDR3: CASRWTSLGEQFF. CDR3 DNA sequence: TGTGCCAGCAGGTGGACTAGTTTGGGCGAGCAGTTCTTC. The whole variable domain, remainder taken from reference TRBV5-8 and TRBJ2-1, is EAGVTQSPTHLIKTRGQQATLRCSPISGHTSVYWYQQALGLGLQFLLWYDEGEERNRGNFPPRFSGRQFPNYSSELNVNALELEDSALYLCASRWTSLGEQFFGPGTRLTVL.

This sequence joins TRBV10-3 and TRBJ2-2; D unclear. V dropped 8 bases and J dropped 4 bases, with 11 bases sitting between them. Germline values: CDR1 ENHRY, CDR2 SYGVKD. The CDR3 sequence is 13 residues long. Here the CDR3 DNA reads TGTGCCATCGGCCTAGATCCCACCGGGGAGCTGTTTTTT. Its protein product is CAIGLDPTGELFF.

The CDR3 loop is CASGHINGNTEAFF. Written as DNA, the CDR3 is TGCGCCAGTGGGCACATAAATGGCAACACTGAAGCTTTCTTT. V gene TRBV10-2 combines with J gene TRBJ1-1; D uncertain. CDR3 length equals 14 residues. Looked up from germline, CDR1 is WSHSY and CDR2 is SAAADI. The V and J ends lost 9 bases and 2 bases respectively, with 16 bases between them.

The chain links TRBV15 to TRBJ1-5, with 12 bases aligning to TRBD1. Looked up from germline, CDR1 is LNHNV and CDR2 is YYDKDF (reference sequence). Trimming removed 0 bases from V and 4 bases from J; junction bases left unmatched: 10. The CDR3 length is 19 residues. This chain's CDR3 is CATSRDQGQGARSNQPQHF. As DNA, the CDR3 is TGTGCCACCAGCAGAGACCAGGGACAGGGGGCGCGTTCGAATCAGCCCCAGCATTTT.

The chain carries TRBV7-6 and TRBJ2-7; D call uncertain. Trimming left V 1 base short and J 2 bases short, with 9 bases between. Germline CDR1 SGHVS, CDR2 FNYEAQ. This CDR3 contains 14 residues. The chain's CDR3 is CASSLGQLTYEQYF. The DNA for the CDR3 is TGTGCCAGCAGCTTAGGCCAGTTAACCTACGAGCAGTACTTC. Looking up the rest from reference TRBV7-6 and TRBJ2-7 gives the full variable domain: GAGVSQSPRYKVTKRGQDVALRCDPISGHVSLYWYRQALGQGPEFLTYFNYEAQQDKSGLPNDRFSAERPEGSISTLTIQRTEQRDSAMYRCASSLGQLTYEQYFGPGTRLTVT.

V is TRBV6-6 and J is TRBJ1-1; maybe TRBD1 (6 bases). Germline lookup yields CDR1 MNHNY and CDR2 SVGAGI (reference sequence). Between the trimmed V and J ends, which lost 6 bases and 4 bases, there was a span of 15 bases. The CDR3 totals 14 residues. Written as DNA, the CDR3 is TGTGCCAGCAGGCCAACAGGGTTCGTCACTGAAGCTTTCTTT. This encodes CASRPTGFVTEAFF.

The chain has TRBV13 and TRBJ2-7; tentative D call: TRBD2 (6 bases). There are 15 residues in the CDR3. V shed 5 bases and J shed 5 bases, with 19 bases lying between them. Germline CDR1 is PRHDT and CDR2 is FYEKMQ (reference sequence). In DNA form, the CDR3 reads TGTGCCAGCAGCCCCGGGGTGGAGGGGCGCCACGAGCAGTACTTC. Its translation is CASSPGVEGRHEQYF.